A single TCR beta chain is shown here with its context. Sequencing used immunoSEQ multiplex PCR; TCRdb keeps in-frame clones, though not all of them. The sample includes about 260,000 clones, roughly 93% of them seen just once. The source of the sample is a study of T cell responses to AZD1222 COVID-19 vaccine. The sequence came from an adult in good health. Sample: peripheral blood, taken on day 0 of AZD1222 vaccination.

DNA for the CDR3: TGTGCCAGCAGTGATAGGGACAGGTGGGGAATGGAGCAGTACTTC. Amino acids: CASSDRDRWGMEQYF. The V call is TRBV6-1, the J call TRBJ2-7; 8 nucleotides agree with TRBD1. Germline V gene sequence: CDR1 MNHNS, CDR2 SASEGT. CDR3 size: 15 residues. V lost 3 bases, J lost 7 bases, and 11 bases stayed unmatched.